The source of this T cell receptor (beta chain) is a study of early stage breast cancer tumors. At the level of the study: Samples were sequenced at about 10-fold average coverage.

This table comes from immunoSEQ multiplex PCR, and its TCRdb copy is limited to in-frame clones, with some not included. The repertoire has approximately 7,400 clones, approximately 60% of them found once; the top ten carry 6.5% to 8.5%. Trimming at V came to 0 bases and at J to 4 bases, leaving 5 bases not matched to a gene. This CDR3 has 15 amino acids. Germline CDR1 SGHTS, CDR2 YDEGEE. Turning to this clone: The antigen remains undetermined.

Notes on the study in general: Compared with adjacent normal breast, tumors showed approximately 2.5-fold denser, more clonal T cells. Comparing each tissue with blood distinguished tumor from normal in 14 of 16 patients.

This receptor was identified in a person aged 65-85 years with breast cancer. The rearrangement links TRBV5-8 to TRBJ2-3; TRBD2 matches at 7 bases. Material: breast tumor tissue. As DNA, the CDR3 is TGTGCCAGCAGCTTGGGGGGACTACAACCAGATACGCAGTATTTT. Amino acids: CASSLGGLQPDTQYF.